Given below is one T cell receptor (beta chain) in context. Its antigen is not identified. The data were obtained in a study of T cell responses to AZD1222 COVID-19 vaccine. Broader study findings: AZD1222 recipients seropositive at baseline numbered only six or seven. In all cases, repertoires were sampled only after the peak T cell response. With two AZD1222 doses given, Spike-specific TCR breadth and depth both rose.

TCRdb's table, derived via immunoSEQ multiplex PCR, lists solely in-frame clones and lacks some. The repertoire holds more than 85,000 clones, with about 95% as singletons. The CDR3 consists of 16 residues. Germline values: CDR1 LGHDT, CDR2 YNNKEL (reference sequence). Trimming took 4 bases from V and 2 from J; bases not matched to a gene: 8. This specimen consisted of peripheral blood, obtained 28 days after the second AZD1222 dose. The V call is TRBV3-1 (or the pseudogene TRBV3-2), the J call TRBJ1-2; 9 bases fit TRBD1. This clonotype was sampled from an adult who received the AZD1222 COVID-19 vaccine. CDR3 bases: TGTGCCAGCAGCCCAACCGGGACAGGGTCAAACTATGGCTACACCTTC. It yields the protein CASSPTGTGSNYGYTF.